These T cell receptor beta chains were read from a single sample in a study of cytomegalovirus exposure and HLA in healthy donors. TCRdb's copy holds only in-frame clones and misses some; the assay was immunoSEQ multiplex PCR. There are about 140,000 clones in the sample; 70% occur only once, and 1.5% to 2% lies in the top ten. The sample consisted of PBMCs. These receptors were taken from a woman in her twenties or thirties in good health and CMV-seronegative. CDR3s include the opening cysteine and the closing phenylalanine or tryptophan. The D gene is left open where the match is weak. Part of the rows lack a size; the others show once, few, many or a class for expanded clones.

V gene	D gene	J gene	clone size	CDR3 DNA	CDR3 protein
TRBV7-8	TRBD1	TRBJ2-6	.	TGTGCCAGCAGCTCGACAGGGTGGAAAGGCTCTGGGGCCAACGTCCTGACTTTC	CASSSTGWKGSGANVLTF
TRBV5-1	.	TRBJ2-3	.	TGCGCCAGCAGCCCGACAGGGTGGGGGGGCACAGATACGCAGTATTTT	CASSPTGWGGTDTQYF
TRBV7-2	TRBD2	TRBJ2-3	.	TGTGCCAGCAGCCGCCGGGCGGGGGTAGATACGCAGTATTTT	CASSRRAGVDTQYF
TRBV5-5	.	TRBJ1-5	once	TGTGCCAGCAGCGGGGTGGCGGGGGCGCAGGGTGGGCAGCCCCAGCATTTT	CASSGVAGAQGGQPQHF
TRBV9	TRBD1	TRBJ2-3	.	TGTGCCAGCAGCGTAGACGGACAGGGCGTGTTGGATACGCAGTATTTT	CASSVDGQGVLDTQYF
TRBV6-5	.	TRBJ1-5	.	TGTGCCAGCAGTTCCTCAGGGGTAGGGAATCAGCCCCAGCATTTT	CASSSSGVGNQPQHF
TRBV5-1	.	TRBJ1-3	once	TGCGCCAGCAGCTTGGTTGGGGGGTCCGGAAACACCATATATTTT	CASSLVGGSGNTIYF
TRBV9	.	TRBJ2-3	few	TGTGCCAGCAGCGTAGCCCCGCAGGATACGCAGTATTTT	CASSVAPQDTQYF
TRBV28	.	TRBJ1-5	.	TGTGCCAGCGTTGACGGGTTTAGCAATCAGCCCCAGCATTTT	CASVDGFSNQPQHF
TRBV5-4	.	TRBJ1-6	few	TGTGCCAGCAGCTCGAGGGAGACTAATTCACCCCTCCACTTT	CASSSRETNSPLHF
TRBV9	TRBD2	TRBJ2-5	.	TGTGCCAGCAGCGTAGGGGCGACTAGCGGGAGCGGCGAGGCCCAGTACTTC	CASSVGATSGSGEAQYF
TRBV28	.	TRBJ1-5	.	TGTGCCAGCACGACTCGGGGAAATAGCAATCAGCCCCAGCATTTT	CASTTRGNSNQPQHF
TRBV6-5	.	TRBJ1-1	.	TGTGCCAGCAGTACAGGGTATAGGAACACTGAAGCTTTCTTT	CASSTGYRNTEAFF
TRBV6-6	TRBD1	TRBJ1-3	.	TGTGCCAGCAGGAAGCCCGGGACAGGGACTAACACCATATATTTT	CASRKPGTGTNTIYF
TRBV11-1	TRBD1	TRBJ2-1	.	TGTGCCAGCAGGTCAAAAATAGGGACAGCGCTGGGAGCTGAGCAGTTCTTC	CASRSKIGTALGAEQFF
TRBV30	TRBD2	TRBJ2-2	.	TGTGCCTGGAGCCTACTAGCGGGAGTTGCCGGGGAGCTGTTTTTT	CAWSLLAGVAGELFF
TRBV2	.	TRBJ2-1	.	TGTGCCAGCAGATATTTCAATGAGCAGTTCTTC	CASRYFNEQFF
TRBV7-2	TRBD1	TRBJ1-2	few	TGTGCCAGCAGCCCCGGACAGGGAGCTAACTATGGCTACACCTTC	CASSPGQGANYGYTF
TRBV6-6	.	TRBJ1-5	.	TGTGCCAGCAGCCCAATATTCGGTCAGCCCCAGCATTTT	CASSPIFGQPQHF
TRBV2	TRBD2	TRBJ2-7	few	TGTGCCAGCAAAAGGGAGGGGGAGCAGTACTTC	CASKREGEQYF
TRBV2	TRBD1	TRBJ2-5	.	TGTGCCAGCATCAAAGACAGGGATAGGGAGACCCAGTACTTC	CASIKDRDRETQYF
TRBV28	.	TRBJ1-5	.	TGTGCCAGCAGTGCTCGGACAGTCAATCAGCCCCAGCATTTT	CASSARTVNQPQHF
TRBV5-1	TRBD1	TRBJ1-4	.	TGCGCCAGCAGCTTGCCAGGGGGCTCTAATGAAAAACTGTTTTTT	CASSLPGGSNEKLFF
TRBV15	.	TRBJ1-1	.	TGTGCCACCAGCAAACAGGGATTCGCTGAAGCTTTCTTT	CATSKQGFAEAFF
TRBV7-2	.	TRBJ2-3	.	TGTGCCAGCAGCTTAGCGCTCGGGAGCACAGATACGCAGTATTTT	CASSLALGSTDTQYF
TRBV6-7	TRBD1	TRBJ2-3	.	TGTGCCAGCAGTTACTCGACAGGGTACACAGATACGCAGTATTTT	CASSYSTGYTDTQYF
TRBV18	TRBD1	TRBJ2-5	once	TGTGCCAGCTCACGAGAGGGACAGGCAGAGACCCAGTACTTC	CASSREGQAETQYF
TRBV11-3	TRBD1	TRBJ2-1	few	TGTGCCAGCAGCTTATACAGGGGCTACAATGAGCAGTTCTTC	CASSLYRGYNEQFF
TRBV7-9	TRBD2	TRBJ2-5	.	TGTGCCAGCAGCTTTGGTGGGACTAGCTGGGAGACCCAGTACTTC	CASSFGGTSWETQYF
TRBV27	TRBD1	TRBJ2-1	.	TGTGCCAGCAGTCTTCACAGGGGTGAGCAGTTCTTC	CASSLHRGEQFF
TRBV5-1	TRBD2	TRBJ2-1	.	TGCGCCAGCAGCTTGGACGGGGGGGACTACAATGAGCAGTTCTTC	CASSLDGGDYNEQFF
TRBV30	.	TRBJ1-6	few	TGTGCCTGGAGACAGGTGGGAAATTCACCCCTCCACTTT	CAWRQVGNSPLHF
TRBV28	TRBD2	TRBJ2-6	few	TGTGCCAGCAGGGTAGCGGGGTACTCTGGGGCCAACGTCCTGACTTTC	CASRVAGYSGANVLTF
TRBV18	TRBD1	TRBJ1-4	.	TGTGCCAGCTCACCTACAGGGGGGGCAACTAATGAAAAACTGTTTTTT	CASSPTGGATNEKLFF
TRBV27	.	TRBJ2-2	.	TGTGCCAGCAGTAGACTAGAGGGGGCGGCCGGGGAGCTGTTTTTT	CASSRLEGAAGELFF
TRBV10-3	TRBD1	TRBJ1-5	.	TGTGCCATCAGGGACAGGGAGAATCAGCCCCAGCATTTT	CAIRDRENQPQHF
TRBV18	TRBD2	TRBJ2-1	once	TGTGCCAGCTCACCTCTGGCGGGAGAAAACAATGAGCAGTTCTTC	CASSPLAGENNEQFF
TRBV5-4	TRBD1	TRBJ1-1	.	TGTGCCAGCAGCTCAACAGGGGGGACTGAAGCTTTCTTT	CASSSTGGTEAFF
TRBV29-1	.	TRBJ2-5	few	TGCAGCGTTGAAGGGGGGGATCAAGAGACCCAGTACTTC	CSVEGGDQETQYF
TRBV5-1	TRBD2	TRBJ2-5	.	TGCGCCAGCAGCTTGGGTGGGACTAGCGAAGAGACCCAGTACTTC	CASSLGGTSEETQYF
TRBV11-2	TRBD1	TRBJ2-2	.	TGTGCCAGCAGCTTAATCACAGGGGGAACCGGGGAGCTGTTTTTT	CASSLITGGTGELFF
TRBV9	.	TRBJ1-3	few	TGTGCCAGCAGCGTAGGGAGCCTCTCTGGAAACACCATATATTTT	CASSVGSLSGNTIYF
TRBV30	.	TRBJ2-7	.	TGTGCCTGGAGCCGGTGGGCAGGCGAGCAGTACTTC	CAWSRWAGEQYF
TRBV7-9	TRBD2	TRBJ2-1	.	TGTTCCAGCAGTCCTGGACTAGCGGGGGGGCAAAATGAGCAGTTCTTC	CSSSPGLAGGQNEQFF
TRBV19	.	TRBJ1-6	.	TGTGCCAGTAACACAAACACCAATTCACCCCTCCACTTT	CASNTNTNSPLHF
TRBV28	.	TRBJ1-4	once	TGTGCCAGCATGTCGGCAACTAATGAAAAACTGTTTTTT	CASMSATNEKLFF
TRBV28	TRBD1	TRBJ2-7	few	TGTGCCAGCAGTTTTCGGGACAGGGGGGGGGAGCAGTACTTC	CASSFRDRGGEQYF
TRBV2	.	TRBJ1-4	.	TGTGCCAGCAGTGACGGGGTTAGGGAAAAACTGTTTTTT	CASSDGVREKLFF
TRBV6-1	TRBD1	TRBJ1-2	.	TGTGCCAGCAGTGAATACGGACAGGCCTTCCCTAACTATGGCTACACCTTC	CASSEYGQAFPNYGYTF
TRBV27	.	TRBJ2-7	.	TGTGCCAGCAGTTCAAGACACGACCTTATTCCCTACGAGCAGTACTTC	CASSSRHDLIPYEQYF
TRBV18	.	TRBJ1-3	.	TGTGCCAGCTCACCTATCCAGGGCTCAGGAAACACCATATATTTT	CASSPIQGSGNTIYF
TRBV28	TRBD1	TRBJ1-3	.	TGTGCCTGCTGGCACAGGGGGTCTGGAAACACCATATATTTT	CACWHRGSGNTIYF
TRBV4-2	TRBD2	TRBJ2-7	.	TGTGCCAGCGCCTTCCGACTAGCGGGACCCCACGAGCAGTACTTC	CASAFRLAGPHEQYF
TRBV19	.	TRBJ2-7	.	TGTGCCAGTAGTATTGGGCAAATCTACGAGCAGTACTTC	CASSIGQIYEQYF
TRBV6-5	.	TRBJ2-3	once	TGTGCCAGCCGTACCACAGGGTTTTGGGATACGCAGTATTTT	CASRTTGFWDTQYF
TRBV9	.	TRBJ2-7	.	TGTGCCAGCAGCGTCGCCGGGACGGACTACTACGAGCAGTACTTC	CASSVAGTDYYEQYF
TRBV9	TRBD2	TRBJ2-3	once	TGTGCCAGCAGCGTATCGGCGGGGGGCTTTGAGGATACGCAGTATTTT	CASSVSAGGFEDTQYF
TRBV4-2	TRBD1	TRBJ2-1	.	TGTGCCAGCAGCCAAGGGCACGGGACAGATGAGCAGTTCTTC	CASSQGHGTDEQFF
TRBV6-5	TRBD1	TRBJ1-1	.	TGTGCCAGCAGTCTAGGGGGCCGCACTGAAGCTTTCTTT	CASSLGGRTEAFF
TRBV2	.	TRBJ1-2	.	TGTGCCAGCAGGGAGCTACAGGGTGTAAGAGGCTACACCTTC	CASRELQGVRGYTF